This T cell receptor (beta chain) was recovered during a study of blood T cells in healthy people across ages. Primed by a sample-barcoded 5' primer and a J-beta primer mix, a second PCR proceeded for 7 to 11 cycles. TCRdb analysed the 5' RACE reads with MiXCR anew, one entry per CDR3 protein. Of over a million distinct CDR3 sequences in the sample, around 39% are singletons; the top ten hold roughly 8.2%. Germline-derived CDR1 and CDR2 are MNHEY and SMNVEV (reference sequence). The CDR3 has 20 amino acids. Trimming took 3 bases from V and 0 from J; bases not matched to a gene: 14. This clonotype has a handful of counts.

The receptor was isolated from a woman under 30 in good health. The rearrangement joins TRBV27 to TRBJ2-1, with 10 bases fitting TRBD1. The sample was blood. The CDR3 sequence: CASSFATGTGVPASYNEQFF. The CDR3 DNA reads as TGTGCCAGCAGTTTCGCGACCGGGACAGGGGTCCCCGCCTCCTACAATGAGCAGTTCTTC.